This TCR beta chain was obtained from a study of vaccination and CD4 T cells after COVID-19. Study-level points and caveats: The median count of SARS-CoV-2-reactive clonotypes rose from around 20 to 38, not significantly.

Indicated treatment: approximately nine-day PBMC culture with coronavirus spike peptide pools or control peptides (ViraFEST assay). ViraFEST used peptide pools to expand antigen-specific T cells before TCR sequencing. In regard to this clonotype: The antigen is undetermined.

Cultured CD4+ T cells had their DNA profiled by the Oncomine TCR Beta short-read assay. TCRdb passed the PCR reads through MiXCR, listing each CDR3 protein once. Of 21,000 or so distinct CDR3 sequences listed, about 59% were seen once; the top ten hold 5.5% to 7%. This receptor was obtained from a human donor who had recovered from COVID-19. Source material: CD4+ T cells from blood, cultured in vitro.

CDR3 bases: TGTGCCAGCAGCCGACAGGAAAACACTGAAGCTTTCTTT. Its translation: CASSRQENTEAFF. The chain recombines TRBV7-3 with TRBJ1-1, with D perhaps matching TRBD1 (6 bases). The CDR3 contains 13 residues. V shed 5 bases and J shed 2 bases, with 9 bases lying between them. Germline V gene sequence: CDR1 SGHTA, CDR2 FQGTGA.